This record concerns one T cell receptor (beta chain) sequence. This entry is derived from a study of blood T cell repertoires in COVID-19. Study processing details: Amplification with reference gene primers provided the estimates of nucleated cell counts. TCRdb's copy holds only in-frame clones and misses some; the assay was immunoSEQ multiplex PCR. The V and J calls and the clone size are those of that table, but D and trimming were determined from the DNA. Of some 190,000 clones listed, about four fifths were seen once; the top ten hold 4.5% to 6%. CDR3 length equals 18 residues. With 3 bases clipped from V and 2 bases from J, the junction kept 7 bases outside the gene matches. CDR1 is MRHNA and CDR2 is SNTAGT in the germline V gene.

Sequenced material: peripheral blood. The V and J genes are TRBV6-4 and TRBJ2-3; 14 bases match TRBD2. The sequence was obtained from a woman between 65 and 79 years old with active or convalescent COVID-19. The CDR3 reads CASSEKGLAGVPTDTQYF. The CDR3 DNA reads TGTGCCAGCAGTGAAAAGGGACTAGCGGGAGTCCCCACAGATACGCAGTATTTT.